This T cell receptor beta chain was profiled in a study of monozygotic twins with cystic fibrosis. Study observations and caveats: Shared CDR3 numbers were not associated with age, concordance or severity. Clonality was generally low (median around 0.009), higher in the most severe patients. Monozygotic CF twins shared more identical nucleotide clonotypes than unrelated patients.

This clone turned up a few times. What it binds is not known. The V and J ends lost 2 bases and 7 bases, in that order; junction bases with no gene match: 7. CDR3 size: 17 residues. Germline V gene data show CDR1 as SNHLY and CDR2 as FYNNEI. Sequenced by immunoSEQ multiplex PCR; TCRdb stores in-frame clones only, minus some. The repertoire holds 30,000 to 45,000 clones, with over 70% as singletons. This receptor was taken from a girl aged 2 to 10 with cystic fibrosis. The sample comprised blood. V usage is TRBV2 and J usage is TRBJ1-6, with 11 nucleotides matching TRBD1. CDR3 region: CASSERLDRGQNSPLHF. DNA of the CDR3: TGTGCCAGCAGTGAAAGATTGGACAGGGGGCAGAATTCACCCCTCCACTTT.